These 21 T cell receptor beta chains were all obtained from the same sample, sequenced in a study of OX40 agonist ivuxolimab in advanced cancers. Clones were read by immunoSEQ multiplex PCR, and TCRdb kept only the in-frame ones, dropping some. The profile shows 65,000 to 100,000 clones, 80% to 95% of them singletons. Source: CD4+ or CD8+ T cells sorted from blood, taken in a trial of the OX40 agonist ivuxolimab. These receptors were collected from an adult with an advanced solid tumor such as melanoma, head and neck, liver or kidney cancer.

The V gene is TRBV30, the J gene TRBJ1-5, with 8 bases lining up with TRBD1. CDR3 length: 13 amino acids. V lost 1 base to trimming and J lost 6 bases; unmatched junction nucleotides: 2. Germline V gene sequence: CDR1 GTSNPN, CDR2 SVGIG (reference sequence). CDR3 region: CAWSGQGPQPQHF. The CDR3 DNA follows: TGTGCCTGGAGTGGACAGGGGCCTCAGCCCCAGCATTTT.

The chain is built from TRBV11-3 and TRBJ2-3; D could derive from TRBD1 or TRBD2 (5 bases each). The CDR3 is 15 residues long. V was trimmed by 1 base and J by 0 bases, leaving 8 bases between them. Germline values: CDR1 SGHNT, CDR2 YENEEA. DNA of the CDR3: TGTGCCAGCAGCTTAGGGGACCAAAGCACAGATACGCAGTATTTT. Protein: CASSLGDQSTDTQYF.

The chain uses TRBV7-2 and TRBJ1-3, with 9 bases that match TRBD1. The CDR3 contains 15 residues. Unmatched junction bases numbered 6, after V lost 5 bases and J lost 4 bases. From germline, CDR1 is SGHTA and CDR2 FQGNSA. The CDR3 is CASSRRTGAGNTIYF. DNA for the CDR3: TGTGCCAGCAGCCGGCGGACAGGGGCCGGAAACACCATATATTTT.

The rearrangement uses TRBV21-1 and TRBJ1-1. TRBV21-1 counts as a pseudogene. The CDR3 has 13 amino acids. DNA for the CDR3: TGTGCCAGCCCTCAAGGAGGTCACAGCGAAGCTTTCTTT. Translating it yields CASPQGGHSEAFF.

The V call is TRBV19, the J call TRBJ2-7; 7 nucleotides align to TRBD2. The CDR3 runs to 13 residues. Per germline, CDR1 LNHDA and CDR2 SQIVND (reference sequence). The V segment lost 5 bases and the J segment 4 bases; nucleotides outside the gene matches: 5. The chain's CDR3 is CASSSGRGYEQYF. The CDR3 DNA sequence: TGTGCCAGTAGTTCAGGGCGGGGGTACGAGCAGTACTTC. Full variable domain (rest looked up from reference TRBV19 and TRBJ2-7): DGGITQSPKYLFRKEGQNVTLSCEQNLNHDAMYWYRQDPGQGLRLIYYSQIVNDFQKGDIAEGYSVSREKKESFPLTVTSAQKNPTAFYLCASSSGRGYEQYFGPGTRLTVT.

In this sample, this clone turned up a few times. The chain joins TRBV28 to TRBJ1-5, with 7 bases lining up with TRBD1. The CDR3 loop spans 12 amino acids. Losses at the gene ends were 6 bases for V and 8 bases for J; bases not matched to a gene: 4. Germline assignment: CDR1 MDHEN and CDR2 SYDVKM. The CDR3 here is CASRPTGKPQHF. In DNA, the CDR3 is TGTGCCAGCAGGCCGACAGGGAAGCCCCAGCATTTT.

The chain has TRBV6-1 and TRBJ2-7; 12 nucleotides agree with TRBD1. Per the germline V gene, CDR1 is MNHNS and CDR2 is SASEGT. The V and J ends lost 5 bases and 1 base, in that order; junction bases with no gene match: 3. The CDR3 length is 15 residues. CDR3: CASSSGQGASYEQYF. The CDR3 nucleotides are TGTGCCAGCAGTTCGGGACAGGGGGCATCCTACGAGCAGTACTTC.

This clone was counted once. V gene TRBV10-3 combines with J gene TRBJ2-3; 14 positions match TRBD2. Germline CDR1 is ENHRY and CDR2 is SYGVKD. The length of the CDR3 is 17 residues. Trimming at V came to 6 bases and at J to 5 bases, leaving 10 bases not matched to a gene. This chain's CDR3 is CAISLTSGRAIRDTQYF. CDR3 bases: TGTGCCATCAGCCTGACTAGCGGGAGGGCCATCAGAGATACGCAGTATTTT.

This chain joins TRBV19 and TRBJ2-1; D is uncertain. V was clipped by 0 bases and J by 5 bases, with 11 bases between them. CDR1 is LNHDA and CDR2 is SQIVND in the germline V gene (reference sequence). The CDR3 extends over 15 amino acids. The CDR3 region is CASSIDVVGHNEQFF. The CDR3 coding sequence is TGTGCCAGTAGTATAGATGTGGTTGGTCACAATGAGCAGTTCTTC.

The rearrangement links TRBV7-3 to TRBJ2-1, with TRBD1 identical over 9 bases. Germline-derived CDR1 and CDR2 are SGHTA and FQGTGA. V was pared by 1 base and J by 4 bases, with 5 bases of the junction left unmatched. The CDR3 totals 16 residues. The CDR3 region is CASSLMFGTGYNEQFF. The CDR3 nucleotides read TGTGCCAGCAGCTTAATGTTTGGGACAGGGTACAATGAGCAGTTCTTC.

The chain carries TRBV19 and TRBJ2-7; 10 bases agree with TRBD2. Germline trimming cut 2 bases from V and 0 bases from J; bases unmatched to any gene: 4. This CDR3 is 16 amino acids long. From germline, CDR1 is LNHDA and CDR2 SQIVND (reference sequence). The CDR3 loop is CASSILAGDFSYEQYF. CDR3 DNA: TGTGCCAGTAGTATACTAGCGGGAGATTTCTCCTACGAGCAGTACTTC.

V gene TRBV11-1 combines with J gene TRBJ2-7; D may be TRBD2 (6 bases). The V end lost 0 bases, the J end lost 7 bases, and 13 bases lay between the germline ends. Germline CDR1 and CDR2: SGHAT and FQDESV (reference sequence). The CDR3 sequence is 14 residues long. CDR3 in DNA: TGTGCCAGCAGCTTAGCGAGGGGACTTGGGGAGCAGTACTTC. Its protein product is CASSLARGLGEQYF.

The V call is TRBV5-1, the J call TRBJ1-1; TRBD1 matches 9 bases. The CDR3 has 16 amino acids. Germline CDR1 SGHRS, CDR2 YFSETQ. Losses at the gene ends were 1 base for V and 0 bases for J; bases not matched to a gene: 4. The CDR3: CASSLIGTGLNTEAFF. Written as DNA, the CDR3 is TGCGCCAGCAGCTTGATTGGGACAGGGCTGAACACTGAAGCTTTCTTT.

The gene calls are TRBV7-3 and TRBJ2-1; 11 nucleotides align to TRBD2. Germline CDR1 reads SGHTA; CDR2 reads FQGTGA. The CDR3 runs 14 residues. Trimming cost V 5 bases and J 9 bases; bases outside gene matches: 6. In DNA form, the CDR3 reads TGTGCCAGCAGCCCGTTAGCGGGAGGGGGTGAGCAGTTCTTC. Its protein product is CASSPLAGGGEQFF.

The chain employs TRBV4-2 and TRBJ2-1; 11 positions match TRBD2. The CDR3 is made up of 16 amino acids. V was clipped by 1 base and J by 9 bases; unmatched bases: 8. CDR1 and CDR2 from the germline V gene are LGHNA and YNFKEQ. CDR3 sequence (DNA): TGTGCCAGCAGCCAAGGGACTAGCGGGTCCCAAAGTGAGCAGTTCTTC. It yields the protein CASSQGTSGSQSEQFF.

The chain couples TRBV6-6 to TRBJ2-1; 10 bases align to TRBD2. The CDR3 runs 15 residues. CDR1 and CDR2 from the germline V gene are MNHNY and SVGAGI (reference sequence). J was trimmed by 6 bases and V by 2 bases; bases with no gene match: 4. In DNA, the CDR3 is TGTGCCAGCAGTTACGCCCAGCGGGAGGGCAATGAGCAGTTCTTC. Translation gives CASSYAQREGNEQFF.

This sequence joins TRBV28 and TRBJ1-3; D possibly corresponds to TRBD1 (6 bases). The germline V and J ends were trimmed by 5 bases and 4 bases, with 15 bases remaining between them. Germline CDR1 is MDHEN and CDR2 is SYDVKM. This CDR3 contains 15 residues. Here the CDR3 DNA reads TGTGCCAGCAGTAGACAGGTGTTATCCGGAAACACCATATATTTT. Its translation: CASSRQVLSGNTIYF.

This clone was detected once. V usage is TRBV7-8 and J usage is TRBJ1-2, with TRBD1 matching over 7 bases. J was trimmed by 3 bases and V by 5 bases; bases with no gene match: 12. The CDR3 runs 16 residues. The germline CDR1 and CDR2 sequences are SGHVS and FQNEAQ. CDR3 protein: CASSPRDSGPYYGYTF. The CDR3 DNA reads as TGTGCCAGCAGCCCTCGGGACAGCGGTCCGTACTATGGCTACACCTTC.

J is TRBJ1-2 and V is TRBV5-1; D ambiguous. Germline V lookup: CDR1 SGHRS, CDR2 YFSETQ. CDR3 length equals 14 residues. Deletions cut 3 bases from V and 7 bases from J, with 16 bases between. The CDR3 DNA follows: TGCGCCAGCAGCTGGGCCAGCTTTACTGTTGGCTACACCTTC. It encodes CASSWASFTVGYTF.

In this sample, this clone turned up once. The chain is built from TRBV11-2 and TRBJ2-3; D not certain. V dropped 5 bases and J dropped 3 bases, with 9 bases sitting between them. Germline V gene lookup returns CDR1 SGHAT and CDR2 FQNNGV. CDR3 length: 13 residues. CDR3 loop: CASSMHRTDTQYF. Here the CDR3 DNA reads TGTGCCAGCAGCATGCATAGAACAGATACGCAGTATTTT. Combining the CDR3 with reference TRBV11-2 and TRBJ2-3 gives the whole variable domain EAGVAQSPRYKIIEKRQSVAFWCNPISGHATLYWYQQILGQGPKLLIQFQNNGVVDDSQLPKDRFSAERLKGVDSTLKIQPAKLEDSAVYLCASSMHRTDTQYFGPGTRLTVL.

The V gene is TRBV9, the J gene TRBJ2-1; D is unresolved. V lost 0 bases, J lost 6 bases, and 13 bases lay in between. The CDR3 has 15 residues. CDR1 and CDR2 from the germline V gene are SGDLS and YYNGEE. CDR3 nucleotides: TGTGCCAGCAGCGTAGGTGTTCTTACAGTCAATGAGCAGTTCTTC. This sequence encodes CASSVGVLTVNEQFF. Together with reference TRBV9 and TRBJ2-1, the CDR3 gives the full variable domain: DSGVTQTPKHLITATGQRVTLRCSPRSGDLSVYWYQQSLDQGLQFLIQYYNGEERAKGNILERFSAQQFPDLHSELNLSSLELGDSALYFCASSVGVLTVNEQFFGPGTRLTVL.